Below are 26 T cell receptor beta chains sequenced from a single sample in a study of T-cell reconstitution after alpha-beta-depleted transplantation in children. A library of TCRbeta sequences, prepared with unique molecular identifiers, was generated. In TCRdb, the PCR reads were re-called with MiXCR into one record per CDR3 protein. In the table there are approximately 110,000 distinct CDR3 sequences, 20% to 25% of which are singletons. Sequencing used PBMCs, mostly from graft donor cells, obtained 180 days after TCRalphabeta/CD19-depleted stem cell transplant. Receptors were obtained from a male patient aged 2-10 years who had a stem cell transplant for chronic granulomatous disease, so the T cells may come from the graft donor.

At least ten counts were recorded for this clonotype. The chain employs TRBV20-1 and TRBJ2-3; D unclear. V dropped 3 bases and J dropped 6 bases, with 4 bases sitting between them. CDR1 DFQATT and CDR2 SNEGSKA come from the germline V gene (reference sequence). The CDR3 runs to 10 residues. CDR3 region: CSASSDTQYF. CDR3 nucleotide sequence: TGCAGTGCTAGCTCTGATACGCAGTATTTT.

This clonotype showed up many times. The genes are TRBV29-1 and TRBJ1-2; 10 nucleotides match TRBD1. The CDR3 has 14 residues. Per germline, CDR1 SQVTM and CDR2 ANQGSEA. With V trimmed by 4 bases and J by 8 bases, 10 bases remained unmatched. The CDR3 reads CSVVAPGTGAGYTF. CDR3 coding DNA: TGCAGCGTTGTGGCTCCCGGGACAGGGGCCGGCTACACCTTC. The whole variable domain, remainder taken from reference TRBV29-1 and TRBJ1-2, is SAVISQKPSRDICQRGTSLTIQCQVDSQVTMMFWYRQQPGQSLTLIATANQGSEATYESGFVIDKFPISRPNLTFSTLTVSNMSPEDSSIYLCSVVAPGTGAGYTFGSGTRLTVV.

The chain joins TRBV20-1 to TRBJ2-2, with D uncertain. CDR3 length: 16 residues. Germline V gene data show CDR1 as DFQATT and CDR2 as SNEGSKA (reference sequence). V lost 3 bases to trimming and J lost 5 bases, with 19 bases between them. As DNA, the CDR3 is TGCAGTGCTAGTCTCCGTGGTACCTTTGGGACCGGGGAGCTGTTTTTT. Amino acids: CSASLRGTFGTGELFF.

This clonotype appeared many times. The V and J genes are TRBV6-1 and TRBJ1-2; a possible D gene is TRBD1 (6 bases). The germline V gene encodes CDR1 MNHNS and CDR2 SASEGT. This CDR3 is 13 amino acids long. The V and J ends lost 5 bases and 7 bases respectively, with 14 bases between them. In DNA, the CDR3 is TGTGCCAGCAGTACAGGACAGCTGTCTGGCTACACCTTC. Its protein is CASSTGQLSGYTF.

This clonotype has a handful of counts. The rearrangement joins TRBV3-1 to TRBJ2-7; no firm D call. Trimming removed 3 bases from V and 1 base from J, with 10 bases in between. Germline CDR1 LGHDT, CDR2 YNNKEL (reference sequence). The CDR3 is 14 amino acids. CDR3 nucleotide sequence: TGTGCCAGCAGCCACCGGCGGAGATCCTACGAGCAGTACTTC. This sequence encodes CASSHRRRSYEQYF.

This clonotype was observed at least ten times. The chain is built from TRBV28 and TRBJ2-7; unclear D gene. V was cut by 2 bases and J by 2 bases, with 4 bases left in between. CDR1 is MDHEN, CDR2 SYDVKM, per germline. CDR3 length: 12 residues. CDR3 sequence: CASSLTPYEQYF. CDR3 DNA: TGTGCCAGCAGTTTAACCCCCTACGAGCAGTACTTC. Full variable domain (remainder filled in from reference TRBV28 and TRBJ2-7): DVKVTQSSRYLVKRTGEKVFLECVQDMDHENMFWYRQDPGLGLRLIYFSYDVKMKEKGDIPEGYSVSREKKERFSLILESASTNQTSMYLCASSLTPYEQYFGPGTRLTVT.

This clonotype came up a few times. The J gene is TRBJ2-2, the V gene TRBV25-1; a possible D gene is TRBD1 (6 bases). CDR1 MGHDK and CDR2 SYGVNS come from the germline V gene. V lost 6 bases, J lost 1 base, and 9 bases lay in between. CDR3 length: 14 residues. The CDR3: CASSGTKNTGELFF. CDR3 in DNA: TGTGCCAGCAGCGGGACAAAGAACACCGGGGAGCTGTTTTTT.

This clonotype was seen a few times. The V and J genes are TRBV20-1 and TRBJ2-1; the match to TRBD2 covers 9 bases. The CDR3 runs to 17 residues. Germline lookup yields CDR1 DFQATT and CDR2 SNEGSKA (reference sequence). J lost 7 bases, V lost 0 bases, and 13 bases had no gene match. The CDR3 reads CSARDFSGRRRGNEQFF. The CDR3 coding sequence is TGCAGTGCTAGAGATTTCAGCGGGAGGAGGAGAGGGAATGAGCAGTTCTTC.

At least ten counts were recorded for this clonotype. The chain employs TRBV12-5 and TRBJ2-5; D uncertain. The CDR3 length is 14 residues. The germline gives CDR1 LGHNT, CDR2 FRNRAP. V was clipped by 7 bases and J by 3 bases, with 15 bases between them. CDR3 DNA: TGTGCTAGTGCCTCTCGGATGCCGAAAGAGACCCAGTACTTC. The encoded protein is CASASRMPKETQYF.

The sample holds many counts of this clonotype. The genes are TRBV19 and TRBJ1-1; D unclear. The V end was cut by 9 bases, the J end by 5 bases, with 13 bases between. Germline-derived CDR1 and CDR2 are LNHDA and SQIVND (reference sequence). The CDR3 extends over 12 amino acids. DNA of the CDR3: TGTGCCAGCGGGCCTCGCTTAACTGAAGCTTTCTTT. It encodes CASGPRLTEAFF.

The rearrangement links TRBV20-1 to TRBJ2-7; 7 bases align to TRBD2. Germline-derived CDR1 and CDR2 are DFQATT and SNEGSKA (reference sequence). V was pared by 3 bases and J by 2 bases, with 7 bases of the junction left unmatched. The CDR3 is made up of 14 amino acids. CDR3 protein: CSARGGGEAYEQYF. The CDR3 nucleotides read TGCAGTGCTAGGGGGGGGGGAGAGGCCTACGAGCAGTACTTC.

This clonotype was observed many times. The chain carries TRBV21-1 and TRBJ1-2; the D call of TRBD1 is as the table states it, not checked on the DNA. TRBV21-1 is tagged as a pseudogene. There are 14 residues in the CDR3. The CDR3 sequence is CASSKGGRFYGYTF. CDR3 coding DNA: TGTGCCAGCAGCAAAGGGGGCAGGTTTTATGGCTACACCTTC.

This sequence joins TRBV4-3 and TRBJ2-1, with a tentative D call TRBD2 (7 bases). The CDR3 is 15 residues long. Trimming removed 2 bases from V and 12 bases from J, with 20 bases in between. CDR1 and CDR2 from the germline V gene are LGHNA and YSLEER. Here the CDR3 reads CASSQSQTGGPGQFF. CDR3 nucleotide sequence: TGCGCCAGCAGCCAATCCCAAACGGGGGGCCCCGGGCAGTTCTTC.

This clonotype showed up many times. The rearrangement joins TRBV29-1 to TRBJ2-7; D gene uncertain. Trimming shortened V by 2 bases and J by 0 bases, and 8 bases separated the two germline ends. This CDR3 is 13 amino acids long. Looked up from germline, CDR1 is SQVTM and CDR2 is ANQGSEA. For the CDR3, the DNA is TGCAGCGTTGAACAACAGAACTCCTACGAGCAGTACTTC. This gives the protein CSVEQQNSYEQYF.

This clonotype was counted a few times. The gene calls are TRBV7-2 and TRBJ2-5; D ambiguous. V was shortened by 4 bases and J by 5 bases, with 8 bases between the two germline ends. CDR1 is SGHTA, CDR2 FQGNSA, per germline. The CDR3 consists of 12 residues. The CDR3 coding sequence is TGTGCCAGCAGCTCTAAGCAGGAGACCCAGTACTTC. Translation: CASSSKQETQYF.

The CDR3 nucleotides are TGTGCCACCAGTAGTCGGAGGGAGGGGAATGGGACCCAGTACTTC. Amino acid sequence: CATSSRREGNGTQYF. The chain combines TRBV24-1 with TRBJ2-5; 7 positions match TRBD2. V lost 6 bases, J lost 7 bases, and 13 bases stayed unmatched. There are 15 residues in the CDR3. Germline CDR1 KGHDR, CDR2 SFDVKD.

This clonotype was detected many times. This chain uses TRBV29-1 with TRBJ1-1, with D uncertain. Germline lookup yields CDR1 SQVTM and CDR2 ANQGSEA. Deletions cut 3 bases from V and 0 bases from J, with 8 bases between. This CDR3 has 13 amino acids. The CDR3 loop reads CSVDSPMNTEAFF. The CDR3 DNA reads TGCAGCGTTGATTCGCCGATGAACACTGAAGCTTTCTTT.

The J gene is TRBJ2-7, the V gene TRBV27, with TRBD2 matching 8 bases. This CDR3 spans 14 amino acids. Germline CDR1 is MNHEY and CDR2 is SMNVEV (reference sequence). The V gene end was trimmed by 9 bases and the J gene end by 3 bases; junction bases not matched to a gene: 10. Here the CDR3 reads CASGVGRGSYEQYF. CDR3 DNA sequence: TGTGCCAGTGGGGTCGGGAGGGGAAGCTACGAGCAGTACTTC.

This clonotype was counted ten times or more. The CDR3, as DNA: TGTGCCAGCAGCCCGAAGGGACAGGGGAATCAGCCCCAGCATTTT. It yields the protein CASSPKGQGNQPQHF. This rearrangement joins TRBV7-9 to TRBJ1-5; 10 positions match TRBD1. Germline V CDR1 and CDR2: SEHNR, FQNEAQ (reference sequence). The length of the CDR3 is 15 residues. V dropped 5 bases and J dropped 4; count of bases not matched to a gene: 5.

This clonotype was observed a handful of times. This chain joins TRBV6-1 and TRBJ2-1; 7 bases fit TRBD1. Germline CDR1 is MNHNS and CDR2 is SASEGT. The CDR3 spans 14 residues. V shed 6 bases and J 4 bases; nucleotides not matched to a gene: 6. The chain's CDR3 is CASRPGTAYNEQFF. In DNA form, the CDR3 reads TGTGCCAGCAGGCCCGGGACAGCGTACAATGAGCAGTTCTTC.

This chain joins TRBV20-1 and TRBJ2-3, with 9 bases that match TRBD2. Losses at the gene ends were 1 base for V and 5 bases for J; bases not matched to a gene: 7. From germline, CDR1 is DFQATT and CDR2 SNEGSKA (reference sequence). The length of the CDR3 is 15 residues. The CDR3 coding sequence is TGCAGTGCTAGAGGCCGTGCGGGGGGGCTAGATACGCAGTATTTT. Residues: CSARGRAGGLDTQYF.

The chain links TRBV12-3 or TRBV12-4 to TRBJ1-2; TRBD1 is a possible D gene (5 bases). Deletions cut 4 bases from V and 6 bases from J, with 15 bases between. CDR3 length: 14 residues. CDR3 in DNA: TGTGCCAGCAGTTATGCCGGGACTGTGAATGGCTACACCTTC. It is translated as CASSYAGTVNGYTF.

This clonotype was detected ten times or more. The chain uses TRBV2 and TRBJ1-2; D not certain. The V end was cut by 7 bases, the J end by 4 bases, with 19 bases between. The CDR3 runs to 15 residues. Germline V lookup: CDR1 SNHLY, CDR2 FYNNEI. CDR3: CASTQERQTTYGYTF. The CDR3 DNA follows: TGTGCCAGCACCCAAGAGCGGCAGACCACCTATGGCTACACCTTC.

CDR3 nucleotides: TGTGCCAGCAGCCGAGGGTGGGATACGCAGTATTTT. Protein: CASSRGWDTQYF. The genes are TRBV7-2 and TRBJ2-3; maybe TRBD2 (5 bases). Per germline, CDR1 SGHTA and CDR2 FQGNSA. V lost 5 bases to trimming and J lost 6 bases, with 9 bases between them. This CDR3 is built from 12 residues.

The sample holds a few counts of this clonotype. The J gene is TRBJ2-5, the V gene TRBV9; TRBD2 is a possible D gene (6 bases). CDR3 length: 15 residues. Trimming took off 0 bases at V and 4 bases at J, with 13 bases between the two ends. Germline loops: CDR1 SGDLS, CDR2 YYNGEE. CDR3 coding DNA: TGTGCCAGCAGCGTAGCTGCGACTAGAGGAGAGACCCAGTACTTC. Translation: CASSVAATRGETQYF.

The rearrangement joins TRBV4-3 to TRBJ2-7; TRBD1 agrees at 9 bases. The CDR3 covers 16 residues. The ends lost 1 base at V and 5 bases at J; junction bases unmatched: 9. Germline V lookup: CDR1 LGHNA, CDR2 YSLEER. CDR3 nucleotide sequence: TGCGCCAGCAGCCAAGCTAATGGGGACAGGGTGAACGAGCAGTACTTC. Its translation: CASSQANGDRVNEQYF.